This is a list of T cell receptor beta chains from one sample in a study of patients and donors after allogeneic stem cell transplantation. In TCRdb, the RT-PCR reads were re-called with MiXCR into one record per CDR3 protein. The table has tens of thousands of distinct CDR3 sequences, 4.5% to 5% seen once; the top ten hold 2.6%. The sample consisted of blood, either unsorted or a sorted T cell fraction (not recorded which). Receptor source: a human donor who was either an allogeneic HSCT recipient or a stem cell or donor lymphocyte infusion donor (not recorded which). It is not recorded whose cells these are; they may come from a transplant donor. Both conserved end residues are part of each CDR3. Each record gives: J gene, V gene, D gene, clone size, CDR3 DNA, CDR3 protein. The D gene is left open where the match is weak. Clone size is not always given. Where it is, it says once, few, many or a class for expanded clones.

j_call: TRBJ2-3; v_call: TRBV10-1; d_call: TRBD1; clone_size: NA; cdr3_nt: TGCGCCAGCAGTGAGTCAACCCCCGGGACAGGGTCTGATACGCAGTATTTT; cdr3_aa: CASSESTPGTGSDTQYF
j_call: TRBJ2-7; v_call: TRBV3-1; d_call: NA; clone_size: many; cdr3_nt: TGTGCCAGCAGCCAAGAAACCGAGCAGTACTTC; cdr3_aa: CASSQETEQYF
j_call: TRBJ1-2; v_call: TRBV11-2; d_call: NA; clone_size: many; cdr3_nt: TGTGCCAGCAGCCGCGGGGGGAGCTATGGCTACACCTTC; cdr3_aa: CASSRGGSYGYTF
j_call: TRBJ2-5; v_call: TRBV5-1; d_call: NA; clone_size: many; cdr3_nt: TGCGCCAGCAGCTTGGGGGCGGCGGGGTCGTACCAAGAGACCCAGTACTTC; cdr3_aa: CASSLGAAGSYQETQYF
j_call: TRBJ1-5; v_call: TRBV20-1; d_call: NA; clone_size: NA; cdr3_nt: TGCAGTGCTAGTGAGGCAGGTCAGAGGGACAATCAGCCCCAGCATTTT; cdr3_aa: CSASEAGQRDNQPQHF
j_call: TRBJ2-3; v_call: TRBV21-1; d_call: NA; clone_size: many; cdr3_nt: TGTGCCAGCCCCAAAAGGCGGCAGGGGTATGCAGATACGCAGTATTTT; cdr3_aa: CASPKRRQGYADTQYF
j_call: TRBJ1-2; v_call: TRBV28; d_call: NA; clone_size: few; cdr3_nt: TGTGCCAGCAGTTTATCAGGGGACCCACTTATAGCTAACTATGGCTACACCTTC; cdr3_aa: CASSLSGDPLIANYGYTF
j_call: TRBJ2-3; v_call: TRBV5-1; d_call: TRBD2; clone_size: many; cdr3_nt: TGCGCCAGCAGCCGTGGGGTTCTTGCGGGAGGGGACACAGATACGCAGTATTTT; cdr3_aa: CASSRGVLAGGDTDTQYF
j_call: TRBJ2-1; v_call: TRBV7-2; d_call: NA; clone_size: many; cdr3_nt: TGTGCCAGCAGCTTAGCGGTCCGAGTGGACAATGAGCAGTTCTTC; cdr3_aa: CASSLAVRVDNEQFF
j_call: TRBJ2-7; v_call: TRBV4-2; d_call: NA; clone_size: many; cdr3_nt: TGTGCCAGCAGCCCGTCTTCGGACAGCTACGAGCAGTACTTC; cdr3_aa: CASSPSSDSYEQYF
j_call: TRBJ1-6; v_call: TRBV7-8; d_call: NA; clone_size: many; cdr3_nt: TGTGCCAGCAGCTTCGAGACAGGTGGTAATTCACCCCTCCACTTT; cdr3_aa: CASSFETGGNSPLHF
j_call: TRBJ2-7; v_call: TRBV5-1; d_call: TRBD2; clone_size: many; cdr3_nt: TGCGCCAGCAGCTTCGCTAGCGGGCCGGACGAGCAGTACTTC; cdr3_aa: CASSFASGPDEQYF
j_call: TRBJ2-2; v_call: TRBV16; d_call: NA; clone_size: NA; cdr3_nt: TGTGCCAGCAGCCAAGGCGACAACACCGGGGAGCTGTTTTTT; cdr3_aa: CASSQGDNTGELFF
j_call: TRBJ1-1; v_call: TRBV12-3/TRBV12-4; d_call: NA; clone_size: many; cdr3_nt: TGTGCCAGCAGTTTTAAGGCGTCCCAGGGAGCTTTCTTT; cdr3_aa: CASSFKASQGAFF
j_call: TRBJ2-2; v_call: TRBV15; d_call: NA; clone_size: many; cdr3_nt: TGTGCCACCAGCAGAGGTGACAGGAACACCGGGGAGCTGTTTTTT; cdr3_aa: CATSRGDRNTGELFF
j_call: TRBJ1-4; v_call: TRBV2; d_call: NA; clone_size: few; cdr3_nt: TGTGCCAGCAGTGAACAGGGCGGTGAAAAACTGTTTTTT; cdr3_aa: CASSEQGGEKLFF
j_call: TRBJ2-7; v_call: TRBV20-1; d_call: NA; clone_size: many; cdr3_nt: TGCAGTGCTAGAGATCTGTACAGGACAAATAACGAGCAGTACTTC; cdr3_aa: CSARDLYRTNNEQYF
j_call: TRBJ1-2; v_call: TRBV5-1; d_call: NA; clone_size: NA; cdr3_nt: TGCGCCAGCAGCTTGGAGGTGGAAAACTATGGCTACACCTTC; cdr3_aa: CASSLEVENYGYTF
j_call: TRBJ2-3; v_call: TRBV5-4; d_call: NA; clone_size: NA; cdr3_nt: TGTGCCAGCAGCTCCTCAGGGGGCGGGGGGGCCACAGATACGCAGTATTTT; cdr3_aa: CASSSSGGGGATDTQYF
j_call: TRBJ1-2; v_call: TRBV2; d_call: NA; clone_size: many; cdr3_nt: TGTGCCAGCACTCCGGGGAGTGGGGGGCTATTTGGCTACACCTTC; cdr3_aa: CASTPGSGGLFGYTF
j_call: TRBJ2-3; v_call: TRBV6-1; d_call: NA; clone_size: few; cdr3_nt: TGTGCCAGCAGTGAATATGGCCGGCACCAAGATACGCAGTATTTT; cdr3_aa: CASSEYGRHQDTQYF
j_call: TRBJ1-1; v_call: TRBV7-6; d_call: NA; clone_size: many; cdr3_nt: TGTGCCAGCAGCTTTGGAGAGGACACTGAAGCTTTCTTT; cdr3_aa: CASSFGEDTEAFF
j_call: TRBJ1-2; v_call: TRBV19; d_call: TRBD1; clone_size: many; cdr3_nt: TGTGCCAGTAGTCGAAACCCGGGACAGAAACTCTATGGCTACACCTTC; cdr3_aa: CASSRNPGQKLYGYTF
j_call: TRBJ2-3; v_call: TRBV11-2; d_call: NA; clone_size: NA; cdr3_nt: TGTGCCAGCAGCAGAACAGGGTCAAGCACAGATACGCAGTATTTT; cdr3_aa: CASSRTGSSTDTQYF
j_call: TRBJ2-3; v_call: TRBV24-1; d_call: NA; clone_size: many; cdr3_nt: TGTGCCACCAGTGATGGCCAGGGGGGCACCACAGATACGCAGTATTTT; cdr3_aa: CATSDGQGGTTDTQYF
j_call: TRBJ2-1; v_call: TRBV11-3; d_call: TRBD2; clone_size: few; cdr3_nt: TGTGCCAGCAGCTCCCGGACTAGCGGGAATGAGCAGTTCTTC; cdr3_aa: CASSSRTSGNEQFF
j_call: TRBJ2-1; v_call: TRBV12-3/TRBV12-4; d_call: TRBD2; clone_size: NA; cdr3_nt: TGTGCCAGCAGTGGCGGACTAGTCTGGGGCAATGAGCAGTTCTTC; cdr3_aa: CASSGGLVWGNEQFF
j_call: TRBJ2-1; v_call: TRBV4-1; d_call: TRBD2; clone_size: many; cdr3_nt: TGCGCCAGCAGCCAAGGGGGATGGACTAGCGCCAATGAGCAGTTCTTC; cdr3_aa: CASSQGGWTSANEQFF
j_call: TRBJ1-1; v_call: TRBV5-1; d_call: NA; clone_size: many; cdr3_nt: TGCGCCAGCAGCGGAGGGACAACGAACACTGAAGCTTTCTTT; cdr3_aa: CASSGGTTNTEAFF
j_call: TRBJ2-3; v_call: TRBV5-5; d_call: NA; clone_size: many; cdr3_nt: TGTGCCAGCAGCTTGGGTAGCGGCGGTACCACAGATACGCAGTATTTT; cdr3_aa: CASSLGSGGTTDTQYF
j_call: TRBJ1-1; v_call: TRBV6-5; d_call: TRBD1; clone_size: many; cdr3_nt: TGTGCCAGCAGTTACCCCGGACAGGGTGGGGCTTTCTTT; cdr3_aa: CASSYPGQGGAFF
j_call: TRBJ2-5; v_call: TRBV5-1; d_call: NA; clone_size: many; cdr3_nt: TGCGCCAGCAGCTTGGGGGGGGCCTCCCAAGAGACCCAGTACTTC; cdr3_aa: CASSLGGASQETQYF
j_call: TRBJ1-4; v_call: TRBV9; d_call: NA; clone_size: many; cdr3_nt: TGTGCCAGCAGCGTCGATGTACAGCCAAATGAAAAACTGTTTTTT; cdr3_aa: CASSVDVQPNEKLFF
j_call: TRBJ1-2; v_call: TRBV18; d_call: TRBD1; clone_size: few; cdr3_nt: TGTGCCAGCTCCCAGACAGGGCAGGACTATGGCTACACCTTC; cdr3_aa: CASSQTGQDYGYTF
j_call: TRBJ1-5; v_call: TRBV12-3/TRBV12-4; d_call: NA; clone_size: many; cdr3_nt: TGTGCCAGCAGTGACTCAGGACAGTACAATCAGCCCCAGCATTTT; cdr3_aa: CASSDSGQYNQPQHF
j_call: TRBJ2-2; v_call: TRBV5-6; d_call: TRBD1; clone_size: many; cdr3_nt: TGTGCCAGCAAAGACAGGGTCTCCGGGGAGCTGTTTTTT; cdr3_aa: CASKDRVSGELFF
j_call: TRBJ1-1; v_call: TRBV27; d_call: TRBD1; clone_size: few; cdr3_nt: TGTGCCAGCAGTTTAAGCAACAGGGGATATGTAACTGAAGCTTTCTTT; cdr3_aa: CASSLSNRGYVTEAFF
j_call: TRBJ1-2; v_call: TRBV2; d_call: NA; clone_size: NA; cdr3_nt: TGTGCCAGCAGTGAAACGAGACAGGTCTATGGCTACACCTTC; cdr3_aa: CASSETRQVYGYTF
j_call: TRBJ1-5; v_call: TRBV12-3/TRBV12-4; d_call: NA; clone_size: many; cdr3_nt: TGTGCCAGCAGCCGACAGTTCAATCAGCCCCAGCATTTT; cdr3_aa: CASSRQFNQPQHF
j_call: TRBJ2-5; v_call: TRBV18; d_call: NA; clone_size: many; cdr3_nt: TGTGCCAGCTCACCACGTCACGGGGGGCTCGGGGAGACCCAGTACTTC; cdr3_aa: CASSPRHGGLGETQYF
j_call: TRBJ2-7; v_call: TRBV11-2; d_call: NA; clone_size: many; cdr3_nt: TGTGCCAGCAGCCTCCGCTGGCCTGAGCAGTACTTC; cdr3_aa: CASSLRWPEQYF
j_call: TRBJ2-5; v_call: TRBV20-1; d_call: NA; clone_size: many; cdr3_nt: TGCAGTGCTAGAGATTTAATCGGGACCGCGAACCGGGAGACCCAGTACTTC; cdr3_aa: CSARDLIGTANRETQYF
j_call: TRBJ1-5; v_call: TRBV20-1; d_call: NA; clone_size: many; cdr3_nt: TGCAGTGCTAGAGCTGCAGGCGGATTTAGCAATCAGCCCCAGCATTTT; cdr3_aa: CSARAAGGFSNQPQHF
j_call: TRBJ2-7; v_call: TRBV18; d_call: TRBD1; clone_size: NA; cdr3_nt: TGTGCCAGCTCACCGCTACCTCTCGGACAGGGGATTTACGAGCAGTACTTC; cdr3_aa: CASSPLPLGQGIYEQYF
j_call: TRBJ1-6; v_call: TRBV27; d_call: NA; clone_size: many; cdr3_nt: TGTGCCAGCAGTTTTACAGGCGTTAATTCACCCCTCCACTTT; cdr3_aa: CASSFTGVNSPLHF
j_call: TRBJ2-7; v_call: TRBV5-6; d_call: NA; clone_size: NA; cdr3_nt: TGTGCCAGCAGCCGAATACATACCCAACCCTCCGGGACGGTATACTTC; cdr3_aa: CASSRIHTQPSGTVYF
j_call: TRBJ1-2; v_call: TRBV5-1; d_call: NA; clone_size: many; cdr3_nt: TGCGCCAGCAGCCGGGAGGAGGATAGCTATGGCTACACCTTC; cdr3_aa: CASSREEDSYGYTF
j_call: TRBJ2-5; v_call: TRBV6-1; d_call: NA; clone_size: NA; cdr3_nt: TGTGCCAGCAGCGTAGGTTGGACCGCCGGCGGAGAGACCCAGTACTTC; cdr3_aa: CASSVGWTAGGETQYF